The clone carrying this TCR beta chain was seen a few times. The antigen remains undetermined. TCRdb reanalysed the RT-PCR reads using MiXCR and keeps one entry per CDR3 protein. The sample has 450,000 to 600,000 distinct CDR3 sequences, about 15% seen once. The CDR3 consists of 15 residues. Trimming cost V 1 base and J 2 bases, with 12 bases left between them. These data are taken from a study of response to subunit inactivated influenza vaccine. Regarding the study as a whole: Only a handful of new T cells, the authors suggested, are recruited with each seasonal influenza vaccination.

Sequenced material: CD4+ T cells sorted from PBMCs, taken roughly 24 months after vaccination. The V and J genes are TRBV12-3 or TRBV12-4 and TRBJ2-7; D is possibly TRBD1 (6 bases). The receptor's source is a man aged 50-75 years who received an inactivated influenza vaccine. CDR3 loop: CASSLGGTLAYEQYF. Written as DNA, the CDR3 is TGTGCCAGCAGTTTAGGTGGGACATTGGCCTACGAGCAGTACTTC.